This T cell receptor beta chain emerged from a study of metastatic and nonmetastatic thyroid tumors. Across the whole study: The authors compared repertoires across blood and tumor or nodule tissue from malignant and benign thyroid patients. Study conclusions and caveats: For both blood and tumor, malignant thyroid tumors reportedly showed significantly higher TCR beta diversity than benign nodules did.

Authors' data handling: Between-group CDR3 differences, defined by clinicopathological status, yielded a distant-metastasis classifier for papillary thyroid cancer. Using MiXCR, TCRdb re-called clones from the PCR reads. The V and J calls here are based on TCRdb, not the publication. The data contain 13,000 or so clones, approximately 23% of them seen just once; the ten biggest clones take up approximately 12%. No patient had received any treatment before thyroid surgery. This clone has a count of ten or more. Its antigen is unidentified. The V gene's germline CDR1 is LNHNV and CDR2 YYDKDF (reference sequence). Trimming removed 0 bases from V and 4 bases from J, with 15 bases in between. The CDR3 runs 16 residues.

This TCR was recovered from a female donor with papillary thyroid cancer or a benign thyroid nodule (not recorded which). Some clones in this sample may be carry-over from other donors' samples. The sequenced sample was adjacent normal tissue. V and J are TRBV15 and TRBJ1-1; possibly TRBD1 for D (5 bases). CDR3 sequence reads: CATSREGVLRGTEAFF. The CDR3 DNA sequence: TGTGCCACCAGCAGAGAGGGGGTATTAAGGGGCACTGAAGCTTTCTTT.